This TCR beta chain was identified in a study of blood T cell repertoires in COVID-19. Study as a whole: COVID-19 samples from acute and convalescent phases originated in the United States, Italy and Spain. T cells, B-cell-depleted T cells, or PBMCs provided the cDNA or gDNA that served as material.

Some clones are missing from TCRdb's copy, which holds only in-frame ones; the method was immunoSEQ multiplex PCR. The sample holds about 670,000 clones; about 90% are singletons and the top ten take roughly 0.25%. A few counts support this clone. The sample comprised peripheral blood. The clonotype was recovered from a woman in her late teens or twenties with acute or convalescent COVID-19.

The CDR3 sequence: CASSLAPGTGVNEQFF. CDR3 coding DNA: TGTGCCAGCAGCTTAGCCCCCGGGACAGGGGTCAATGAGCAGTTCTTC. This chain links TRBV7-3 with TRBJ2-1; TRBD1 agrees at 10 bases. This CDR3 comprises 16 residues. Germline V CDR1 and CDR2: SGHTA, FQGTGA. The ends lost 2 bases at V and 6 bases at J; junction bases unmatched: 7.